This entry features one T cell receptor beta chain sequence. This clone's antigen is unknown. Base qualities were left out, and no much larger clone turns up one base away. The library was obtained by the immunoSEQ multiplex PCR assay. Following the manufacturer's protocol, the hsTCRB Kit was used to amplify rearranged TCR beta chain sequences. TCRB libraries were sequenced on an Illumina MiSeq. Per the source publication's procedure: The kit vendor's proprietary platform handled demultiplexing, trimming and gene mapping. TCRdb limited this immuneACCESS table to in-frame rearrangements with V and J called. A share of clones is missing; checked studies link under half to unresolved V genes, and the rest is unexplained. The V and J calls and clone size were taken over from that table, and D and trimming were inferred from the DNA. The sample table contains 40,000 to 55,000 clones; only one count was recorded for less than 80% of them. The ten largest make up 9% to 15% of the sample.

The data were taken from a study of a mutant IDH1 vaccine in newly diagnosed glioma (dated by TCRdb to about 2021). For the study in its entirety: Vaccination began 4-6 weeks after radiotherapy alone, or alongside temozolomide cycles in the chemotherapy-containing groups. Peripheral blood was drawn at six visits: V03 (baseline), V05, V07, V10, V12 and V13. The approximately 32 treated patients were roughly 62% male and roughly 40% female, with a mean age of roughly 40 years. The week-35 safety follow-up took place at visit V12, and the week-47 end of study took place at visit V13. Longitudinal TCRB deep sequencing was performed for roughly 24 treated patients wherever samples were available for exploratory analyses. Prior to enrollment, patients had been given standard therapy consisting of radiotherapy alone, temozolomide alone, or radiochemotherapy with temozolomide, with the combination given to most patients. Beyond this particular receptor, the publication reports: Vaccine-induced immune responses across multiple MHC alleles were detected in over 85% of patients. According to the authors, sample limitations meant that analyses of patient blood samples could not be reproduced. Changes in the top peripheral T cell clonotypes picked up by TCRB sequencing did not appear to be linked to pseudoprogression. Selection of PBMC samples for TCRB deep sequencing was based on availability.

What this sample's time point label stands for: week 35, safety follow-up. A 20-mer mutant IDH1 peptide at 300 micrograms in Montanide made up each vaccine dose, which was injected subcutaneously together with topical imiquimod. Patients received eight vaccinations in weeks 1, 3, 5, 7, 11, 15, 19 and 23, corresponding to visits V03 through V10. Donors had newly diagnosed WHO grade 3 or 4 IDH1-mutant astrocytomas with loss of nuclear ATRX. The samples were drawn from NOA16, a multicentre, single-arm, open-label phase I trial in Germany that tested a mutant IDH1 peptide vaccine in humans for the first time. Genomic DNA for TCRB sequencing was extracted from EDTA blood using the DNeasy Blood and Tissue Kit. This receptor was taken from a middle-aged man with glioma. Sequences were derived from PBMCs, sampled from a glioma patient whose treatment included an IDH1 peptide vaccine.

The CDR3 loop reads CASSNRQGMNTEAFF. The nucleotides read TGTGCCAGTAGTAACCGACAGGGTATGAACACTGAAGCTTTCTTT. This sequence uses TRBV19 and TRBJ1-1; 7 bases in between match TRBD1. V loses 4 bases at its end and J loses 0 bases; junction bases beyond the gene matches: 5. Reading from cysteine to phenylalanine, the CDR3 counts 15 amino acids. The DNA shown is the 45-base CDR3, in frame from base 1. The germline V gene (reference sequence) yields LNHDA for CDR1 and SQIVND for CDR2.